There are a few counts of the clone carrying this T cell receptor (beta chain). Its target is not known. Amplification targeted TCR beta CDR3 regions from RNA transcripts. A first-round RT-PCR of the TCR CDR3 used the HTBI primer set. From the multiplex PCR reads, TCRdb called clonotypes with MiXCR, one entry per CDR3 protein. In the table there are about 840,000 distinct CDR3 sequences, 38% of which are singletons. This CDR3 spans 15 amino acids. V lost 0 bases and J lost 5, with 11 bases in between. Germline V gives CDR1 SGDLS, CDR2 YYNGEE. The diagnoses drew upon clinical symptoms, serum thyroxine and TRAb, thyroid ultrasound and orbital computed tomography. The sample originates from a study of T cells in Graves' hyperthyroidism and ophthalmopathy. Study conclusions and caveats: A model of 13 V-J features distinguished ophthalmopathy from stable hyperthyroidism.

The specimen sequenced was blood. V and J are TRBV9 and TRBJ1-4, with TRBD1 as a possible D gene (6 bases). This receptor was identified in a man between 18 and 29 years old with Graves' hyperthyroidism. The CDR3 coding sequence is TGTGCCAGCAGCGTAGGCAGGGGCGGGAATGAAAAACTGTTTTTT. Translated, it gives CASSVGRGGNEKLFF.